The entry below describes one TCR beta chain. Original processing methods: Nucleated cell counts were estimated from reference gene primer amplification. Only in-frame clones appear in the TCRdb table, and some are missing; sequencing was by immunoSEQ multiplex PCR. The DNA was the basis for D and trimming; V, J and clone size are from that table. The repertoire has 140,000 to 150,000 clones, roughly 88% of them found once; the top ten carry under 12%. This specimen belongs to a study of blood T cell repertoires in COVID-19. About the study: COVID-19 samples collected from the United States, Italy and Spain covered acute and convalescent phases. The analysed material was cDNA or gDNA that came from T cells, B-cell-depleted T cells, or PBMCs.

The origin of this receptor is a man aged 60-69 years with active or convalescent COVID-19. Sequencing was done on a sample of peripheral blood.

The CDR3, as DNA: TGTGCCAGCAGCCCCAACAGGGCCGAGGGTGAAAAACTGTTTTTT. This sequence encodes CASSPNRAEGEKLFF. The chain is built from TRBV7-6 and TRBJ1-4, with D tentatively TRBD1 (6 bases). Trimming took off 5 bases at V and 7 bases at J, with 17 bases between the two ends. Per germline, CDR1 SGHVS and CDR2 FNYEAQ. CDR3 size: 15 residues.